This TCR beta chain was identified during a study of CD8 T cells in ankylosing spondylitis. Study-level points and caveats: It appeared that ankylosing spondylitis blood was characterized by a TCR beta motif of about 8 highly homologous variants.

Quantitative 5'-RACE with molecular barcodes was used to make the TCR beta libraries. MiXCR was run by TCRdb on the 5' RACE reads, yielding one entry per CDR3 protein. Of around 490,000 distinct CDR3 sequences listed, roughly 5.2% were seen once; the top ten hold approximately 3.5%. This CDR3 has 13 amino acids. The V end lost 2 bases, the J end lost 5 bases, and 8 bases lay between the germline ends. Germline CDR1 and CDR2: SGHRS and YFSETQ. In this sample, this clonotype turned up many times. Antigen unknown. The origin of this receptor is a male donor with ankylosing spondylitis. This chain connects TRBV5-1 to TRBJ2-1, with unresolved D. Sequencing used blood, either unsorted or a sorted T cell fraction (not recorded which). The CDR3 loop reads CASSLHYDNEQFF. For the CDR3, the DNA is TGCGCCAGCAGCTTACATTACGACAATGAGCAGTTCTTC.